This T cell receptor beta chain was observed in a study of T cells in localized non-small cell lung cancer. As to this clone: Its specificity is unknown.

Overall study findings and caveats: Adjacent lung was found to contain a median about 50 of the top 100 tumor clones.

Trimming left V 1 base short and J 5 bases short, with 8 bases between. Per the germline V gene, CDR1 is SGHVS and CDR2 is FQNEAQ. There are 13 residues in the CDR3. Method: immunoSEQ multiplex PCR; TCRdb's copy keeps in-frame clones and lacks some. This table has some 72,000 clones, just under 85% appearing once. Sequenced here: peripheral blood, sampled before any cancer treatment. This sequence originates from a man between 40 and 69 years old with stage I lung adenocarcinoma. The V gene is TRBV7-8, the J gene TRBJ2-5; TRBD2 is a possible D gene (6 bases). The CDR3 sequence: CASSLGLEETQYF. In DNA form, the CDR3 reads TGTGCCAGCAGCTTAGGACTAGAGGAGACCCAGTACTTC.